Listed below are T cell receptor beta chains from one sample, sequenced in a study of response to subunit inactivated influenza vaccine. A single record per CDR3 protein comes from TCRdb applying MiXCR to the RT-PCR reads. This table has hundreds of thousands of distinct CDR3 sequences, around 14% appearing once. The specimen was PBMCs from blood, collected about 13 days after vaccination. These receptors originate from a man aged 45-65 years who received an inactivated influenza vaccine. Both conserved end residues are part of each CDR3. A D gene is named only where the DNA matches it firmly. Rows may omit the clone size; those that give it use once, few, many or a size class.

J gene: TRBJ2-2
V gene: TRBV12-3/TRBV12-4
D gene: NA
clone size: NA
CDR3 DNA: TGTGCCAGCAGGCCAGGGGCCACAACAGCCGGGGAGCTGTTTTTT
CDR3 protein: CASRPGATTAGELFF

J gene: TRBJ2-3
V gene: TRBV7-2
D gene: TRBD2
clone size: few
CDR3 DNA: TGTGCCAGCAGCTTTTATGGGACTAGCGGGAGGGCCCTGTATTTT
CDR3 protein: CASSFYGTSGRALYF

J gene: TRBJ2-5
V gene: TRBV12-3/TRBV12-4
D gene: TRBD2
clone size: NA
CDR3 DNA: TGTGCCAGCAGGTCCCTGCTAGCGGGGTCAGAGACCCAGTACTTC
CDR3 protein: CASRSLLAGSETQYF

J gene: TRBJ2-4
V gene: TRBV11-2
D gene: TRBD2
clone size: NA
CDR3 DNA: TGTGCCAGCAGCTCCGGAACGCGGACTAGCGGGTCCAAAAACATTCAGTACTTC
CDR3 protein: CASSSGTRTSGSKNIQYF

J gene: TRBJ2-7
V gene: TRBV3-1
D gene: NA
clone size: NA
CDR3 DNA: TGTGCCAGCAGCGCACGCTACGCCCGGGACAACCCCTACGAGCAGTACTTC
CDR3 protein: CASSARYARDNPYEQYF

J gene: TRBJ2-2
V gene: TRBV6-6
D gene: NA
clone size: NA
CDR3 DNA: TGTGCCAGCAGTTATAGAAGGTCCGGGGAGCTGTTTTTT
CDR3 protein: CASSYRRSGELFF

J gene: TRBJ2-7
V gene: TRBV28
D gene: NA
clone size: NA
CDR3 DNA: TGTGCCATCACCGCAGGGTCGTCCTACGAGCAGTACTTC
CDR3 protein: CAITAGSSYEQYF

J gene: TRBJ2-2
V gene: TRBV6-1
D gene: TRBD2
clone size: NA
CDR3 DNA: TGTGCCAGCAACCCCCGTTTGGCGGGAGAGACCGGGGAGCTGTTTTTT
CDR3 protein: CASNPRLAGETGELFF

J gene: TRBJ2-7
V gene: TRBV7-2
D gene: TRBD1
clone size: NA
CDR3 DNA: TGTGCCAGCAGCTTAGAGACAGGGCCCCACGAGCAGTACTTC
CDR3 protein: CASSLETGPHEQYF

J gene: TRBJ2-1
V gene: TRBV30
D gene: TRBD2
clone size: NA
CDR3 DNA: TGTGCCTGGAGTGGCCTTACTAGCGGGAGAAGAAGTGAGCAGTTCTTC
CDR3 protein: CAWSGLTSGRRSEQFF

J gene: TRBJ2-1
V gene: TRBV2
D gene: TRBD2
clone size: NA
CDR3 DNA: TGTGCCAGCAGTCCCGGGAGGGTAATATACAATGAGCAGTTCTTC
CDR3 protein: CASSPGRVIYNEQFF

J gene: TRBJ2-1
V gene: TRBV28
D gene: TRBD2
clone size: few
CDR3 DNA: TGTGCCAGCAGGATGGGACTACCCTCCTACAATGAGCAGTTCTTC
CDR3 protein: CASRMGLPSYNEQFF

J gene: TRBJ2-7
V gene: TRBV28
D gene: TRBD1
clone size: NA
CDR3 DNA: TGTGCCAGCAGTTTCCTCGGACAGGCCTACGAGCAGTACTTC
CDR3 protein: CASSFLGQAYEQYF

J gene: TRBJ2-5
V gene: TRBV5-5
D gene: NA
clone size: NA
CDR3 DNA: TGTGCCAGCAGTCTTAAGGGGGTTCAAGAGACCCAGTACTTC
CDR3 protein: CASSLKGVQETQYF

J gene: TRBJ2-7
V gene: TRBV5-1
D gene: TRBD1
clone size: NA
CDR3 DNA: TGCGCCAGCAGCTGGGACAGCGGTCCCTACGAGCAGTACTTC
CDR3 protein: CASSWDSGPYEQYF

J gene: TRBJ1-5
V gene: TRBV21-1
D gene: NA
clone size: few
CDR3 DNA: TGTGCCAGCAGCAAAGGGTCCGCGCATCAGCCCCAGCATTTT
CDR3 protein: CASSKGSAHQPQHF

J gene: TRBJ2-5
V gene: TRBV18
D gene: TRBD2
clone size: many
CDR3 DNA: TGTGCCAGCTCGCCAAGGAGGACTAGCGGGGCGGAAGAGACCCAGTACTTC
CDR3 protein: CASSPRRTSGAEETQYF

J gene: TRBJ2-7
V gene: TRBV2
D gene: NA
clone size: few
CDR3 DNA: TGTGCCAGCAACCTGGACCCGGCCTACGAGCAGTACTTC
CDR3 protein: CASNLDPAYEQYF

J gene: TRBJ2-1
V gene: TRBV5-1
D gene: TRBD2
clone size: many
CDR3 DNA: TGCGCCAGCAGCTCGGGGGGTTTCGATGAGCAGTTCTTC
CDR3 protein: CASSSGGFDEQFF

J gene: TRBJ2-3
V gene: TRBV29-1
D gene: NA
clone size: many
CDR3 DNA: TGCAGCGTTGAATCGGCAGGGGCTAGGGGTTACACAGATACGCAGTATTTT
CDR3 protein: CSVESAGARGYTDTQYF

J gene: TRBJ1-5
V gene: TRBV6-2/TRBV6-3
D gene: NA
clone size: NA
CDR3 DNA: TGTGCCAGCAAGGACATGCTATCACAGCCCCAGCATTTT
CDR3 protein: CASKDMLSQPQHF

J gene: TRBJ2-5
V gene: TRBV5-1
D gene: NA
clone size: few
CDR3 DNA: TGCGCCAGCAGACTAGTAGCGGGACAGTACCAAGAGACCCAGTACTTC
CDR3 protein: CASRLVAGQYQETQYF

J gene: TRBJ2-3
V gene: TRBV6-5
D gene: TRBD1
clone size: NA
CDR3 DNA: TGTGCCAGCAGTTACTCCTCAAGGGGGCCTCGGACAGATACGCAGTATTTT
CDR3 protein: CASSYSSRGPRTDTQYF

J gene: TRBJ2-5
V gene: TRBV29-1
D gene: NA
clone size: few
CDR3 DNA: TGCAGCGTTGAATTTAGACGGGAGACCCAGTACTTC
CDR3 protein: CSVEFRRETQYF

J gene: TRBJ2-1
V gene: TRBV7-2
D gene: NA
clone size: NA
CDR3 DNA: TGTGCCAGCAGCTTAGGTTTCGGATACAATGAGCAGTTCTTC
CDR3 protein: CASSLGFGYNEQFF

J gene: TRBJ2-3
V gene: TRBV5-1
D gene: TRBD2
clone size: few
CDR3 DNA: TGCGCCAGCAGCTTGATTTCCGGGGGGGCTGCGGATACGCAGTATTTT
CDR3 protein: CASSLISGGAADTQYF

J gene: TRBJ2-7
V gene: TRBV9
D gene: NA
clone size: few
CDR3 DNA: TGTGCCAGCAGCGTAATACCCGGGTACGAGCAGTACTTC
CDR3 protein: CASSVIPGYEQYF

J gene: TRBJ2-4
V gene: TRBV5-6
D gene: TRBD1
clone size: NA
CDR3 DNA: TGTGCCAGCAGCGTGAGACAGGGGAGCGGAGGCATTCAGTACTTC
CDR3 protein: CASSVRQGSGGIQYF

J gene: TRBJ1-2
V gene: TRBV4-3
D gene: NA
clone size: few
CDR3 DNA: TGCGCCAGCAGCCCTAGACAAGACCTATACACGAACTATGGCTACACCTTC
CDR3 protein: CASSPRQDLYTNYGYTF

J gene: TRBJ2-2
V gene: TRBV6-1
D gene: NA
clone size: NA
CDR3 DNA: TGTGCCAGCAGTGAAGTCTTGGACTCCACCGGGGAGCTGTTTTTT
CDR3 protein: CASSEVLDSTGELFF

J gene: TRBJ2-1
V gene: TRBV6-4
D gene: NA
clone size: once
CDR3 DNA: TGTGCCAGCAGTGCGGCGCCGGGAGCCTACAATGAGCAGTTCTTC
CDR3 protein: CASSAAPGAYNEQFF

J gene: TRBJ2-3
V gene: TRBV27
D gene: TRBD1
clone size: NA
CDR3 DNA: TGTGCCAGCAGCCCCCCCCTCCAGGGGGCGGGGACAGATACGCAGTATTTT
CDR3 protein: CASSPPLQGAGTDTQYF

J gene: TRBJ2-7
V gene: TRBV29-1
D gene: NA
clone size: NA
CDR3 DNA: TGCAGCGTTGTCGGGACCTACGAGCAGTACTTC
CDR3 protein: CSVVGTYEQYF

J gene: TRBJ2-5
V gene: TRBV29-1
D gene: NA
clone size: few
CDR3 DNA: TGCAGCGTTGACGGCTCCCGGACAGCGGCTTTAGCGGGCTTAGAAGAGACCCAGTACTTC
CDR3 protein: CSVDGSRTAALAGLEETQYF

J gene: TRBJ2-5
V gene: TRBV12-3/TRBV12-4
D gene: NA
clone size: few
CDR3 DNA: TGTGCCAGCAGTTTTCCAAAAGGGACCCAGTACTTC
CDR3 protein: CASSFPKGTQYF

J gene: TRBJ2-2
V gene: TRBV27
D gene: TRBD2
clone size: NA
CDR3 DNA: TGTGCCAGCAGCCGAAATGTCCTAGCGGGAGTTACCGGGGAGCTGTTTTTT
CDR3 protein: CASSRNVLAGVTGELFF

J gene: TRBJ1-1
V gene: TRBV5-1
D gene: TRBD1
clone size: many
CDR3 DNA: TGCGCCAGCAGCTCCACGCCGGGACAGGGTGGCACTGAAGCTTTCTTT
CDR3 protein: CASSSTPGQGGTEAFF

J gene: TRBJ2-5
V gene: TRBV7-2
D gene: TRBD2
clone size: many
CDR3 DNA: TGTGCCAGCAGCCCCGGGACTAGCGGGTTGATTCAAGAGACCCAGTACTTC
CDR3 protein: CASSPGTSGLIQETQYF

J gene: TRBJ2-7
V gene: TRBV6-1
D gene: TRBD2
clone size: few
CDR3 DNA: TGTGCCAACTGGACTAGCGGGAGGGCCGTATCCTACGAGCAGTACTTC
CDR3 protein: CANWTSGRAVSYEQYF

J gene: TRBJ2-1
V gene: TRBV5-1
D gene: NA
clone size: few
CDR3 DNA: TGCGCCAGCAGCCCCGTCGCGGTTAACAATGAGCAGTTCTTC
CDR3 protein: CASSPVAVNNEQFF

J gene: TRBJ2-2
V gene: TRBV20-1
D gene: TRBD1
clone size: few
CDR3 DNA: TGCAGTGCTGCAGGACAGGGGAAGGTCACCGGGGAGCTGTTTTTT
CDR3 protein: CSAAGQGKVTGELFF

J gene: TRBJ2-1
V gene: TRBV12-3/TRBV12-4
D gene: TRBD2
clone size: many
CDR3 DNA: TGTGCCAGCAGTTTAATCCGGGCGGGAGTCTTGGATGAGCAGTTCTTC
CDR3 protein: CASSLIRAGVLDEQFF

J gene: TRBJ1-6
V gene: TRBV10-2
D gene: NA
clone size: NA
CDR3 DNA: TGCGCCAGCAGTGAGTCAGGCGGGCCGAGCTCCTATAATTCACCCCTCCACTTT
CDR3 protein: CASSESGGPSSYNSPLHF

J gene: TRBJ2-7
V gene: TRBV4-2
D gene: TRBD2
clone size: few
CDR3 DNA: TGTGCCAGCAGCCCAATTACTAGCGGTAGACTCCATGAGCAGTACTTC
CDR3 protein: CASSPITSGRLHEQYF

J gene: TRBJ1-5
V gene: TRBV19
D gene: TRBD1
clone size: NA
CDR3 DNA: TGTGCCAGTACCTTCCGACAGGGCGCTCAGCCCCAGCATTTT
CDR3 protein: CASTFRQGAQPQHF